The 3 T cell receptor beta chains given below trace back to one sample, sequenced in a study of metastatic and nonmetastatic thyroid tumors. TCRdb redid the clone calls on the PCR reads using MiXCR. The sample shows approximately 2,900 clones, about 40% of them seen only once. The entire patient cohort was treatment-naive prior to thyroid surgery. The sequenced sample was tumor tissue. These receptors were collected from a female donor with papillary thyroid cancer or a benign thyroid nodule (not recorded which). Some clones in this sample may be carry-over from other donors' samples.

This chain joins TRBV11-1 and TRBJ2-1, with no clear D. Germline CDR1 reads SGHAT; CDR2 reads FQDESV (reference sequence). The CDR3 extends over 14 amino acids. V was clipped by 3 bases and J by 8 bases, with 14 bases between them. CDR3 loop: CASSFTRLVHEQFF. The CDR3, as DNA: TGTGCCAGCAGCTTTACACGGTTGGTCCATGAGCAGTTCTTC.

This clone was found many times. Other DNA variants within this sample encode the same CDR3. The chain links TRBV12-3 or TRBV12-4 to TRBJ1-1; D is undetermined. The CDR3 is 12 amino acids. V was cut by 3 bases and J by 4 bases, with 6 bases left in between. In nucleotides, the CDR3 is TGTGCCAGCAGTTTCGGCTCCACTGAAGCTTTCTTT. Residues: CASSFGSTEAFF.

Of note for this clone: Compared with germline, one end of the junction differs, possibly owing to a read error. CDR3 DNA sequence: TGTGCCAGCCTAACCCGGACCCTACAGACTGAAGCTTTGTTT. It translates to CASLTRTLQTEALF. This chain links TRBV2 with TRBJ1-1; D unresolved. The CDR3 is made up of 14 amino acids. CDR1 SNHLY and CDR2 FYNNEI come from the germline V gene.